The clone carrying this TCR beta chain has a handful of counts. Its antigen is still unknown. The data were taken from a study of identical twins. Study results and limitations: Fewer insertions were carried by abundant cord blood beta clonotypes, but none was seen in memory repertoires.

Template switching, a step in the protocol, added a universal primer site, and cDNA carried unique molecular identifiers. MiXCR was run by TCRdb on the 5' RACE reads, yielding one entry per CDR3 protein. This sample has some 600,000 distinct CDR3 sequences, with less than 9% found just once. Another study also made use of these data, one on yellow fever vaccine responses in identical twins.

This clonotype was sampled from a woman aged 18-35 years in good health. Sequencing was performed on PBMCs.

The CDR3 spells CASSQTGVVQPQHF. The DNA for the CDR3 is TGCGCCAGCAGCCAGACAGGGGTCGTTCAGCCCCAGCATTTT. The gene calls are TRBV4-1 and TRBJ1-5; 8 bases fit TRBD1. Per the germline V gene, CDR1 is MGHRA and CDR2 is YSYEKL. Germline trimming cut 3 bases from V and 6 bases from J; bases unmatched to any gene: 4. The CDR3 totals 14 residues.